The source of this T cell receptor (beta chain) is a study of CD8+ T cells in alopecia areata. Germline CDR1 MDHEN, CDR2 SYDVKM. The CDR3 is 14 residues long. Trimming took 8 bases from V and 0 from J, leaving 10 bases between them. Samples from alopecia areata patients were lesional scalp punch biopsies and peripheral blood. Once RNA had been extracted, it was reverse transcribed into cDNA to act as the sequencing template. Libraries were prepared by immunoSEQ multiplex PCR; TCRdb keeps only in-frame clonotypes and omits some of them. Here the sample spans 9,000 or so clones, approximately 70% being singletons.

The sequence was obtained from a human donor with alopecia areata. This chain joins TRBV28 and TRBJ1-4; D gene uncertain. Sequencing used skin. The CDR3 loop is CASSRASTNEKLFF. The DNA for the CDR3 is TGTGCCAGCTCGCGGGCCTCAACTAATGAAAAACTGTTTTTT.